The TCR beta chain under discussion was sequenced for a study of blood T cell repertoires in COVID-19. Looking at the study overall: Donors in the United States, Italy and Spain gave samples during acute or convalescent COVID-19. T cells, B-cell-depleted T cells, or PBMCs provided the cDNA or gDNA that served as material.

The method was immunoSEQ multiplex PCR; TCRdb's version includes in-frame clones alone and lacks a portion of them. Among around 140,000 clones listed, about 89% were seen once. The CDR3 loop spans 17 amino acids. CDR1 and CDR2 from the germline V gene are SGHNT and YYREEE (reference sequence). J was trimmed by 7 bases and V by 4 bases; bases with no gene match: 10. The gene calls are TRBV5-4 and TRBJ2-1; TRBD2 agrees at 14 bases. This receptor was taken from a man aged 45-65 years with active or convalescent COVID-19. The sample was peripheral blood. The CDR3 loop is CASSTGLAGGGQNEQFF. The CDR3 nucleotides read TGTGCCAGCAGCACTGGACTAGCGGGAGGCGGACAAAATGAGCAGTTCTTC.